A single T cell receptor (beta chain) is shown here with its context. Its antigen is not known. This sample is part of a study of early T cells in non-severe SARS-CoV-2 infection. Across the whole study: Sequencing of unsorted whole blood was done on bulk RNA, leaving chains unpaired. The study's findings and limits: Anti-spike CD8 responses were favored by VDJdb matching, which missed private and CD4 specificities.

Unique molecular identifiers (one per individual cDNA molecule) were attached. TCRdb re-derived calls from the 5' RACE reads in MiXCR, one entry per CDR3 protein. The table includes roughly 60,000 distinct CDR3 sequences, 10% to 15% detected once. The germline CDR1 and CDR2 sequences are KGHSH and LQKENI. The CDR3 totals 12 residues. V gave up 6 bases and J gave up 5 bases, with 8 bases separating them. Specimen: whole blood. The clonotype originates from an adult who was a healthcare worker with PCR-confirmed SARS-CoV-2 infection or an uninfected control (not recorded which). This chain joins TRBV18 and TRBJ2-1, with unresolved D. The CDR3 loop is CASSRSDNEQFF. The CDR3 DNA follows: TGTGCCAGCTCGCGGAGTGACAATGAGCAGTTCTTC. The whole variable domain, filled in from reference TRBV18 and TRBJ2-1, reads NAGVMQNPRHLVRRRGQEARLRCSPMKGHSHVYWYRQLPEEGLKFMVYLQKENIIDESGMPKERFSAEFPKEGPSILRIQQVVRGDSAAYFCASSRSDNEQFFGPGTRLTVL.